These T cell receptor beta chains were read from a single sample in a study of shared clonotypes between healthy human individuals. The protocol was immunoSEQ multiplex PCR, while the TCRdb copy is restricted to in-frame clones and leaves out a portion. This sample carries under 1,100,000 clones, 70% to 80% of them seen once, and the ten largest clones take approximately 1.5%. The specimen sequenced was memory CD4+ T cells sorted from blood. Receptors were obtained from a man aged 18 to 35 in good health. The CDR3 runs from the conserved cysteine through the conserved F or W. A D gene is named only where the DNA matches it firmly. Size is omitted from some rows. Given values are once, few, many or a class for expanded clones.

cdr3_nt,cdr3_aa,clone_size,v_call,j_call,d_call
TGTGCCAGCAGATCTGACTCAAGGGGCCCCGGGGAGCTGTTTTTT,CASRSDSRGPGELFF,-,TRBV7-1,TRBJ2-2,-
TGTGCCAGCTCACCACCGGGTGGACATAGCAATCAGCCCCAGCATTTT,CASSPPGGHSNQPQHF,once,TRBV18,TRBJ1-5,-
TGTGCCAGCAGTGATAGGCAGGGGTTTGGCTACACCTTC,CASSDRQGFGYTF,-,TRBV6-1,TRBJ1-2,-
TGTGCCAGCAGCTTAGATCGGGTAGGGGGGACCCAGTACTTC,CASSLDRVGGTQYF,-,TRBV11-2,TRBJ2-5,-
TGTGCCAGCAGTGTCCCGGGACAGGGGGCTCTCAACGAGCAGTACTTC,CASSVPGQGALNEQYF,-,TRBV27,TRBJ2-7,TRBD1
TGTGCCAGCAGCTTGGATGGACAGGGTGCCCAGCCCCAGCATTTT,CASSLDGQGAQPQHF,-,TRBV5-5,TRBJ1-5,TRBD1
TGTGCCAGCAGCTTAGGTGGTTCAGTGGGAGAGCGGGAGACCCAGTACTTC,CASSLGGSVGERETQYF,many,TRBV7-9,TRBJ2-5,-
TGTGCCAGCTCACCCGGGACCTCGACAACTAATGAAAAACTGTTTTTT,CASSPGTSTTNEKLFF,-,TRBV18,TRBJ1-4,-
TGTGCCAGCAGTTTCGAGGGCGGATATGAAGCTTTCTTT,CASSFEGGYEAFF,-,TRBV28,TRBJ1-1,-
TGTGCCAGCAGCCTTGGTGTAGGGGGCAGCTTAGAGACCCAGTACTTC,CASSLGVGGSLETQYF,-,TRBV14,TRBJ2-5,TRBD1
TGTGCCAGCAGTTACGGTGGCGACTACACCTTC,CASSYGGDYTF,-,TRBV6-5,TRBJ1-2,-
TGTGCCAGCAGTCGAACCACAGGGTTCAACGAGCAGTACTTC,CASSRTTGFNEQYF,few,TRBV28,TRBJ2-7,-
TGCAGCGCCGGGACAGGTGGAGATACGCAGTATTTT,CSAGTGGDTQYF,-,TRBV29-1,TRBJ2-3,TRBD1
TGCGCCAGCAGCATCACGGGACAGGGAGGAGATACGCAGTATTTT,CASSITGQGGDTQYF,-,TRBV5-1,TRBJ2-3,TRBD1
TGTGCCAGCAGTGAAAGGGGGGGATTAAGCAATCAGCCCCAGCATTTT,CASSERGGLSNQPQHF,-,TRBV6-1,TRBJ1-5,-
TGTGCCAGCAGCTCCGGTGGGGGACCTACAGATACGCAGTATTTT,CASSSGGGPTDTQYF,few,TRBV7-9,TRBJ2-3,-
TGCAGCGTTGAGGGTTCCGGACTTAGAGACAATGAGCAGTTCTTC,CSVEGSGLRDNEQFF,-,TRBV29-1,TRBJ2-1,-